This T cell receptor (beta chain) was documented in a study of blood T cell repertoires in COVID-19. Overall study context: The United States, Italy and Spain supplied acute and convalescent COVID-19 samples. PBMCs, B-cell-depleted T cells, or T cells were the source of the cDNA or gDNA that made up the material.

In the authors' methods: The authors estimated nucleated cell counts from reference gene primer amplification. Clones were read by immunoSEQ multiplex PCR, and TCRdb kept only the in-frame ones, dropping some. For V, J and clone size, that table is used; D and trimming come from the DNA. The sample records about 120,000 clones, 75% to 90% being singletons. Trimming took 0 bases from V and 2 from J; bases not matched to a gene: 5. CDR3 length: 15 amino acids. Germline V gives CDR1 SGHRS, CDR2 YFSETQ. This TCR was sampled from a man aged 65 to 79 with active or convalescent COVID-19. V usage is TRBV5-1 and J usage is TRBJ2-7, with 7 bases matching TRBD1. Material for sequencing was peripheral blood. The CDR3 spells CASSLGGGSTYEQYF. The CDR3 nucleotides read TGCGCCAGCAGCTTGGGAGGGGGCAGTACCTACGAGCAGTACTTC.